This TCR beta chain was profiled in a study of shared clonotypes between healthy human individuals. Concerning this clone itself: What it recognizes is unknown.

Study observations and caveats: Several donors held roughly 5% of naive CD4 clonotypes in common. Rarefaction revealed incomplete sorted-subset sequencing despite large depth.

Trimming removed 8 bases from V and 3 bases from J, with 20 bases in between. This CDR3 contains 15 residues. The germline gives CDR1 MNHEY, CDR2 SMNVEV (reference sequence). Donors were healthy HIV-negative adults without recent acute infections or vaccinations. Caucasian adults living in Nashville, Tennessee, provided all samples. Clones were sequenced by immunoSEQ multiplex PCR, and TCRdb holds only the in-frame ones, with some missing. The profile covers fewer than 3 million clones, with approximately 90% appearing a single time and approximately 0.4% taken by the ten largest. The sequenced sample was naive CD4+ T cells from PBMCs. The subset: CD45RA+ positively selected. The sequence was collected from a man younger than 30 in good health. Some clones in this sample may be carry-over from other donors' samples. The genes are TRBV27 and TRBJ2-7, with D possibly being TRBD1 or TRBD2 (5 bases each). CDR3 amino acids: CASQTTRDAGYEQYF. DNA for the CDR3: TGTGCCAGCCAGACCACAAGGGACGCAGGCTACGAGCAGTACTTC.